Detailed here is one TCR beta chain. The antigen is undetermined. The assay ran at deep level. Sequencing used immunoSEQ multiplex PCR; TCRdb keeps in-frame clones, though not all of them. Of about 1.5 million clones in the sample, 95% to 99% were seen once. The sample is drawn from a study of shared clonotypes between healthy human individuals. Study information: Per-donor plates numbered three CD4 naive, three CD4 memory, two CD8 naive and one CD8 memory. Findings of the study overall: Naive subsets, compared against memory subsets, generally had larger estimated richness values.

CDR1 is KGHSH, CDR2 LQKENI, per germline. The CDR3 consists of 15 residues. With 4 bases removed from V and 1 base from J, the gap between germline ends came to 14 bases. The sample consisted of naive CD4+ T cells sorted from blood. Subset specified: CD45RA+ positively selected. The receptor was derived from a man between 25 and 39 years old in good health. The rearrangement uses TRBV18 and TRBJ2-7; possibly TRBD1 or TRBD2 for D (5 bases each). In DNA form, the CDR3 reads TGTGCCAGCTCACGGCACACGGGACGATCCTACGAGCAGTACTTC. Protein sequence: CASSRHTGRSYEQYF.